These 4 T cell receptor beta chains were all obtained from the same sample, sequenced in a study of blood T cell repertoires in COVID-19. The table came from immunoSEQ multiplex PCR; TCRdb's copy has only in-frame clones and leaves some out. The sample records approximately 140,000 clones, around 80% being singletons. Specimen: peripheral blood. The source is a human donor with acute or convalescent COVID-19. The donor label of this sample is uncertain.

The rearrangement uses TRBV5-1 and TRBJ1-3, with a possible D match to TRBD1 (5 bases). Germline assignment: CDR1 SGHRS and CDR2 YFSETQ. The CDR3 covers 17 residues. Trimming left V 4 bases short and J 4 bases short, with 21 bases between. DNA for the CDR3: TGCGCCAGCAGCCGGTCTCGGGGGGTCCATCCAGGAAACACCATATATTTT. Translated: CASSRSRGVHPGNTIYF.

The chain uses TRBV6-1 and TRBJ1-6; D unclear. The CDR3 contains 17 residues. V gave up 1 base and J gave up 0 bases, with 10 bases separating them. Germline V gene data show CDR1 as MNHNS and CDR2 as SASEGT. The CDR3 sequence is CASSEGSGRSYNSPLHF. The DNA for the CDR3 is TGTGCCAGCAGTGAAGGGAGTGGCCGCTCCTATAATTCACCCCTCCACTTT.

This rearrangement joins TRBV6-5 to TRBJ2-2; maybe TRBD1 (5 bases). CDR1 MNHEY and CDR2 SVGAGI come from the germline V gene. The CDR3 length is 15 residues. Trimming pared 6 bases from V and 2 bases from J, leaving 13 bases between. The CDR3 DNA reads TGTGCCAGCAGAAGAACGACAGTTAACACCGGGGAGCTGTTTTTT. Protein: CASRRTTVNTGELFF.

The V gene is TRBV5-6, the J gene TRBJ1-1; TRBD1 agrees at 10 bases. CDR1 is SGHDT, CDR2 YYEEEE, per germline. The CDR3 is made up of 15 amino acids. J lost 3 bases, V lost 4 bases, and 6 bases had no gene match. The CDR3 region is CASSPGQGRHTEAFF. The CDR3 region has the DNA TGTGCCAGCAGCCCGGGACAGGGGAGACACACTGAAGCTTTCTTT.